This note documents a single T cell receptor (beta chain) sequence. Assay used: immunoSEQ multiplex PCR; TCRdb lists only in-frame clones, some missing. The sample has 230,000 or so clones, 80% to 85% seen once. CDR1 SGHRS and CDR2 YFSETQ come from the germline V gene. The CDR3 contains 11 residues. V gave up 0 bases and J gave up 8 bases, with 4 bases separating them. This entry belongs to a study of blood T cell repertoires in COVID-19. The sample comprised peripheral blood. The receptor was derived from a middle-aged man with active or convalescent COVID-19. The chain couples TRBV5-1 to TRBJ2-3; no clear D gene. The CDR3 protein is CASSLDGTQYF. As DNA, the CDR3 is TGCGCCAGCAGCTTGGACGGTACGCAGTATTTT.